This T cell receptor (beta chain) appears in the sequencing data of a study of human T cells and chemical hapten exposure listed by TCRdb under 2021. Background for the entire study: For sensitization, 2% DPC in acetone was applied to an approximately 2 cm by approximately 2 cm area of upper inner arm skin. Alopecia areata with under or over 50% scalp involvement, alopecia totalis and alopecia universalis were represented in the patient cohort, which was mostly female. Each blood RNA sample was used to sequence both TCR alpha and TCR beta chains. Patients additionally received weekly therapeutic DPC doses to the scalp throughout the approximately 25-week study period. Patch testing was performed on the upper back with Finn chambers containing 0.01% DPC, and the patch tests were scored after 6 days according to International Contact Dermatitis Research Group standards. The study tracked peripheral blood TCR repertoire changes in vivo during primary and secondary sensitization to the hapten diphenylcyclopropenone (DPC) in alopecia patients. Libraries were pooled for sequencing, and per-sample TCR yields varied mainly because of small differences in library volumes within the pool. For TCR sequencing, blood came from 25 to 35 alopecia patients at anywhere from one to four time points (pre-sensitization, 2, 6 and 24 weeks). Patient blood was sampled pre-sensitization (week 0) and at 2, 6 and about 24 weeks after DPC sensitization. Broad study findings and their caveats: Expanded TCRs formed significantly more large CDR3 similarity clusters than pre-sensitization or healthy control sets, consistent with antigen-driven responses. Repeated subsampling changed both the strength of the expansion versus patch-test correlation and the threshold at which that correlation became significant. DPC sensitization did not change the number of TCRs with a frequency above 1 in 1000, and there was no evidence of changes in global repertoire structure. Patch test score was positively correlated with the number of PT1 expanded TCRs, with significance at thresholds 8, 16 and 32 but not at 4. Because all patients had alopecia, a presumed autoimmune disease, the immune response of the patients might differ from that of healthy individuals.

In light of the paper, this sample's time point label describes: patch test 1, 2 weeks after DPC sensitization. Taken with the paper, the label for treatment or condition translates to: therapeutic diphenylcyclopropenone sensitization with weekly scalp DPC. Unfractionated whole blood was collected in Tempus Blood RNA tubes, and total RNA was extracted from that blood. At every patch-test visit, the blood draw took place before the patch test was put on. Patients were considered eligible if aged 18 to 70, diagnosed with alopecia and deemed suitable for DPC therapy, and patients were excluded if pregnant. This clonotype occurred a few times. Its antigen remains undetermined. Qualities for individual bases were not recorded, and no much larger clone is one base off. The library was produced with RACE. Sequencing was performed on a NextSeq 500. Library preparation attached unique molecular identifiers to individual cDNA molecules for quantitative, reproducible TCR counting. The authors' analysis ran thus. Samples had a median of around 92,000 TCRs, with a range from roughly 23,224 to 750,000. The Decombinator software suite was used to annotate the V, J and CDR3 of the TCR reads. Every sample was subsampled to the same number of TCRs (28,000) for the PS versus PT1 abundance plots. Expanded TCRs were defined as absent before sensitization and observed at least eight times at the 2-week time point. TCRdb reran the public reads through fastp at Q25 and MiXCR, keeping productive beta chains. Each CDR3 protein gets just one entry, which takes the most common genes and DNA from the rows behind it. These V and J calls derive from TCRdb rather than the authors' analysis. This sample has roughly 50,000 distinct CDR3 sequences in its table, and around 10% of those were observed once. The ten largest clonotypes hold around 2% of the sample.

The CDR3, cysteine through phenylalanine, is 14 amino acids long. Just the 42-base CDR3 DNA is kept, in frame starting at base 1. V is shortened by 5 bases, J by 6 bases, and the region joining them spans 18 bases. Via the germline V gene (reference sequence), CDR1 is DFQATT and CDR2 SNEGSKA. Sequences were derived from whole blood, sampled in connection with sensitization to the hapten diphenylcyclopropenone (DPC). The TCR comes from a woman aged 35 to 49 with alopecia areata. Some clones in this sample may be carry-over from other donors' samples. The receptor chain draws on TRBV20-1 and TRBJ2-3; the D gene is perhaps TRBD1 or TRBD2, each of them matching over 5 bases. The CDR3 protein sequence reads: CSAGRGGQGDTQYF. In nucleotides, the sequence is TGCAGTGCTGGCCGGGGTGGACAAGGGGATACGCAGTATTTT.